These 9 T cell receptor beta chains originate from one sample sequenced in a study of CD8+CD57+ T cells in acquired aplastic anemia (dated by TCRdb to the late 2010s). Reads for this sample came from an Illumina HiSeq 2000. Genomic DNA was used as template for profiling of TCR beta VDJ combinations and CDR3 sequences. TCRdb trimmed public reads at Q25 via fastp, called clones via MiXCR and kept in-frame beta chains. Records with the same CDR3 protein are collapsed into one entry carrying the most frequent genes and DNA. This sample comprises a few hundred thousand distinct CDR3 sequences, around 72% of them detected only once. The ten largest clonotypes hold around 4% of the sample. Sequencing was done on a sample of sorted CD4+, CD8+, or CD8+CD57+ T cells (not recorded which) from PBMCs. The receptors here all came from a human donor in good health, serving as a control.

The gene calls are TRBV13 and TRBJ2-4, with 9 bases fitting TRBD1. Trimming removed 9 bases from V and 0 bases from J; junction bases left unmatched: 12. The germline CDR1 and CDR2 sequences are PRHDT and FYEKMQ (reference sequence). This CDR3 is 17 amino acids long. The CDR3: CASSPSRGQGAKNIQYF. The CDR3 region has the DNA TGTGCCAGTAGTCCATCGCGGGGACAGGGAGCCAAAAACATTCAGTACTTC. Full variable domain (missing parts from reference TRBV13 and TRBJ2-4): AAGVIQSPRHLIKEKRETATLKCYPIPRHDTVYWYQQGPGQDPQFLISFYEKMQSDKGSIPDRFSAQQFSDYHSELNMSSLELGDSALYFCASSPSRGQGAKNIQYFGAGTRLSVL.

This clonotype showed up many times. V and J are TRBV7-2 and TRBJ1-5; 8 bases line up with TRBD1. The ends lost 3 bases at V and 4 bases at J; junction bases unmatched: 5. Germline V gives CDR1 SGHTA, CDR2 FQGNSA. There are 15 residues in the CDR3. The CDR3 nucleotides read TGTGCCAGCAGCTTTAGGACAGGGAATAATCAGCCCCAGCATTTT. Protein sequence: CASSFRTGNNQPQHF.

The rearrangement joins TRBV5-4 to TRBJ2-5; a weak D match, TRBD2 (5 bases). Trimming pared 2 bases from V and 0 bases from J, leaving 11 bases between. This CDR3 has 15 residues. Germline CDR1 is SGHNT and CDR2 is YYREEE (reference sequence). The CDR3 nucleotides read TGTGCCAGCAGCTTAATCCCAGCGGACCAAGAGACCCAGTACTTC. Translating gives CASSLIPADQETQYF.

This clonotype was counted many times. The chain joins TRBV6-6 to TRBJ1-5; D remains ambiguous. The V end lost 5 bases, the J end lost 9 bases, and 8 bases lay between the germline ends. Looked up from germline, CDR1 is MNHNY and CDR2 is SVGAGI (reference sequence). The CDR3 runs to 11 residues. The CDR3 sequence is CASSTGGPQHF. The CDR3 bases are TGTGCCAGCAGTACCGGTGGGCCCCAGCATTTT.

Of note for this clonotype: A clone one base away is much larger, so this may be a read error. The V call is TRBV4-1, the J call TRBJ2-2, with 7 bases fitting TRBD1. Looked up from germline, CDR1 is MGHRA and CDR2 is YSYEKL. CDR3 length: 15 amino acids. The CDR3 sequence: CASNQWDRNTGELFF. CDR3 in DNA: TGCGCCAGCAACCAATGGGACAGAAACACCGGGGAGCTGTTTTTT.

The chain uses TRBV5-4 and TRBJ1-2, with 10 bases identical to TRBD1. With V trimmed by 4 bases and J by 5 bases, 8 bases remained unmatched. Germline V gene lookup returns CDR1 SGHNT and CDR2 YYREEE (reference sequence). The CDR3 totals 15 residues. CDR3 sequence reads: CASSLDRGGSYGYTF. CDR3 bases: TGTGCCAGCAGCCTGGACAGGGGGGGTTCGTATGGCTACACCTTC.

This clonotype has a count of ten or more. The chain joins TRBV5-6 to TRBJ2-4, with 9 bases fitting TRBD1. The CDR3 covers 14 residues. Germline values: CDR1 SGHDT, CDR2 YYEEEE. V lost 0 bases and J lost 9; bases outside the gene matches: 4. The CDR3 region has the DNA TGTGCCAGCAGCTTGGGGACAGGGGACGGCATTCAGTACTTC. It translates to CASSLGTGDGIQYF.

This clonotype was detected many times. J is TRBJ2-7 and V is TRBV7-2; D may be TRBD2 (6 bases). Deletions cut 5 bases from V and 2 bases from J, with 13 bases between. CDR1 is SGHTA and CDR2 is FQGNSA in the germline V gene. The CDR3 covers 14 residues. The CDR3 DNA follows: TGTGCCAGCAGCCCTCCGGGAGTCCCCTACGAGCAGTACTTC. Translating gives CASSPPGVPYEQYF.

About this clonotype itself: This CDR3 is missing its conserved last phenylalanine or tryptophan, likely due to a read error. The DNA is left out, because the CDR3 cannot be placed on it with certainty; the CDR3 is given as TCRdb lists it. This chain's CDR3 is CASSGRNGLSIIY. The chain links TRBV11-2 to TRBJ2-5; the table's D call of TRBD2 was not tested on the DNA. The V gene's germline CDR1 is SGHAT and CDR2 FQNNGV. The CDR3 sequence runs 13 residues, both termini included.